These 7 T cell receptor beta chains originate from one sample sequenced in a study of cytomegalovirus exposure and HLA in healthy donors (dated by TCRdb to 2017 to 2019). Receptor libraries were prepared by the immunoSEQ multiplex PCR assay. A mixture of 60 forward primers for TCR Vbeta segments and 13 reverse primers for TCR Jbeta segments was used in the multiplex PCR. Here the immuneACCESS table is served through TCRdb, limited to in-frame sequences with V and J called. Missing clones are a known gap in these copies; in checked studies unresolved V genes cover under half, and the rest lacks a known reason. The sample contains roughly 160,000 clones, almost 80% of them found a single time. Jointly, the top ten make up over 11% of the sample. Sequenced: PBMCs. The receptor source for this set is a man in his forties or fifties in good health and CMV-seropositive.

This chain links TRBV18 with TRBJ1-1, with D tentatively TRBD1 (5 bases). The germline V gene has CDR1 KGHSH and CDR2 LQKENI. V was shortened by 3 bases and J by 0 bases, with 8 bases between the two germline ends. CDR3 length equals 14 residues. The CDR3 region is CASSPDSLNTEAFF. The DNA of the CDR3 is TGTGCCAGCTCACCCGACAGCCTGAACACTGAAGCTTTCTTT.

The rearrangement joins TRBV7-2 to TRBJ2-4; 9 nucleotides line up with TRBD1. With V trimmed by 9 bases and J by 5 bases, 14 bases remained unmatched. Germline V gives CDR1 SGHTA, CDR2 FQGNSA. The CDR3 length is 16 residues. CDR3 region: CASQMGQGRIENIQYF. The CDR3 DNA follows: TGTGCCAGTCAGATGGGACAGGGTCGAATCGAAAACATTCAGTACTTC. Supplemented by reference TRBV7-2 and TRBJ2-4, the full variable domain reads GAGVSQSPSNKVTEKGKDVELRCDPISGHTALYWYRQSLGQGLEFLIYFQGNSAPDKSGLPSDRFSAERTGGSVSTLTIQRTQQEDSAVYLCASQMGQGRIENIQYFGAGTRLSVL.

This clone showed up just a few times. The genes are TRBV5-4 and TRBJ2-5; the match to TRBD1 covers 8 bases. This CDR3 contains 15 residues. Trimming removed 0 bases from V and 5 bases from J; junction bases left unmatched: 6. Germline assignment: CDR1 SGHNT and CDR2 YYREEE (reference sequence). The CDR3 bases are TGTGCCAGCAGCTTGGGACAGGGGAAGCAGGAGACCCAGTACTTC. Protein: CASSLGQGKQETQYF. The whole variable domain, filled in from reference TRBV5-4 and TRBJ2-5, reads ETGVTQSPTHLIKTRGQQVTLRCSSQSGHNTVSWYQQALGQGPQFIFQYYREEENGRGNFPPRFSGLQFPNYSSELNVNALELDDSALYLCASSLGQGKQETQYFGPGTRLLVL.

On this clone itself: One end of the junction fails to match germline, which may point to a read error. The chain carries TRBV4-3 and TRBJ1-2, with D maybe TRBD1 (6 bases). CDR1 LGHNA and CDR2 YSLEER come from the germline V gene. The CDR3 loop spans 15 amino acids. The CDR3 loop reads CASSEDGTRVYGYTF. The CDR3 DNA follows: TGCGCCAGCAGCGAAGACGGGACACGGGTCTATGGCTACACCTTC.

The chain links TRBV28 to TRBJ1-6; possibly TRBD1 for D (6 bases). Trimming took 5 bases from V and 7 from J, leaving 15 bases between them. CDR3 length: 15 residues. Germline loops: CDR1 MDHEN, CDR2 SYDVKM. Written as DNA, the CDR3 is TGTGCCAGCAGTCCCGGACAGATCCCCAATTCACCCCTCCACTTT. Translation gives CASSPGQIPNSPLHF.

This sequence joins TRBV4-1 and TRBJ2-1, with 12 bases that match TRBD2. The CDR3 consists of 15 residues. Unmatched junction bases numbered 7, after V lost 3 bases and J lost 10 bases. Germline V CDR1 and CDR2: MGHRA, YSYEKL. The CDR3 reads CASSQSSGGAREQFF. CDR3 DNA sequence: TGCGCCAGCAGCCAGTCTAGCGGGGGGGCCCGAGAGCAGTTCTTC.

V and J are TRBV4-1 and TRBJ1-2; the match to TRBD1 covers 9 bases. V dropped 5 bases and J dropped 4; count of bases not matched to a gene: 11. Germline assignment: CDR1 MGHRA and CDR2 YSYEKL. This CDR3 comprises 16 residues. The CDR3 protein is CASSSPGTGSGYGYTF. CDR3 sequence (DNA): TGCGCCAGCAGCTCCCCAGGGACAGGGTCGGGCTATGGCTACACCTTC.